This T cell receptor beta chain emerged from a study of a mutant IDH1 vaccine in newly diagnosed glioma. Study details: At week 35 came visit V12, and visit V13 followed at week 47.

This table comes from immunoSEQ multiplex PCR, and its TCRdb copy is limited to in-frame clones, with some not included. The table includes around 54,000 clones, 75% to 90% detected once. The time point denotes: week 47, end of study. Each dose delivered 300 ug of mutant IDH1 20-mer peptide subcutaneously with imiquimod. For this clone: Antigen: not known.

Sequenced material: PBMCs, taken from a glioma patient whose treatment included an IDH1 peptide vaccine. The TCR comes from a woman aged 45-65 years with glioma.

The DNA of the CDR3 is TGTGCCAGCAGCGTTAGCGGGGGCTCCTACGAGCAGTACTTC. Translated, it gives CASSVSGGSYEQYF. The chain combines TRBV9 with TRBJ2-7; 9 nucleotides line up with TRBD2. CDR1 and CDR2 (germline): SGDLS, YYNGEE. There are 14 residues in the CDR3. V was clipped by 2 bases and J by 0 bases; unmatched bases: 0.